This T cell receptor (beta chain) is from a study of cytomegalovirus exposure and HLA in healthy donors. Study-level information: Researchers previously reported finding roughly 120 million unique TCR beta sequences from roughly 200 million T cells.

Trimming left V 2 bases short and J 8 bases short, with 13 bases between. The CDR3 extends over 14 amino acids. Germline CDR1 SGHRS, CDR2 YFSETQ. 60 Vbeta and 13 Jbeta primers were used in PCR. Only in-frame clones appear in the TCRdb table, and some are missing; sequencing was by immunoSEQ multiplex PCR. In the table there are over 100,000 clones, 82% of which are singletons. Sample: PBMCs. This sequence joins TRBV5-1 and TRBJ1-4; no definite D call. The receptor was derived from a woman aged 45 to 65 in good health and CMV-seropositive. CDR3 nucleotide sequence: TGCGCCAGCAGCTTTGGCAACTCGGGAGAAAAACTGTTTTTT. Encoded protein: CASSFGNSGEKLFF.